These 7 T cell receptor beta chains were all obtained from the same sample, sequenced in a study of cytomegalovirus exposure and HLA in healthy donors. The PCR contained 60 Vbeta and 13 Jbeta primers. The assay was immunoSEQ multiplex PCR, and TCRdb's table has in-frame clones only and misses some. Seen in this sample are under 200,000 clones; the ten most common clones hold approximately 6.9%. Input material: PBMCs. The source of these receptors is a man aged 25-40 years in good health and CMV-seronegative.

Worth noting for this clone: Compared with germline, one end of the junction differs, possibly owing to a read error. This sequence joins TRBV7-3 and TRBJ2-7, with 8 bases lining up with TRBD2. Germline assignment: CDR1 SGHTA and CDR2 FQGTGA. This CDR3 comprises 14 residues. The CDR3 DNA follows: TGTGCCAGCAGCGATAGCGGGAAGACCTACGAGCAGTACTTT. It specifies CASSDSGKTYEQYF.

The J gene is TRBJ2-5, the V gene TRBV30; a possible D gene is TRBD2 (6 bases). This CDR3 is 13 amino acids long. V was shortened by 2 bases and J by 1 base, with 8 bases between the two germline ends. Germline CDR1 reads GTSNPN; CDR2 reads SVGIG (reference sequence). The CDR3 nucleotides are TGTGCCTGGAGTCCGGGACTCCAAGAGACCCAGTACTTC. The encoded protein is CAWSPGLQETQYF.

Comment on this clone: Different DNA sequences within this sample yield the same CDR3. This chain uses TRBV11-3 with TRBJ2-2, with 11 bases identical to TRBD1. This CDR3 contains 14 residues. Germline values: CDR1 SGHNT, CDR2 YENEEA. J gave up 6 bases and V 4 bases, and 1 base lay outside the gene matches. The CDR3 nucleotides are TGTGCCAGCAGCTGGGGACAGGGGGCCGGGGAGCTGTTTTTT. Residues: CASSWGQGAGELFF.

CDR3 nucleotide sequence: TGTGCCAGCAGTTACCTACAGGGCGGTTCACCCCTCCACTTT. This codes for CASSYLQGGSPLHF. The chain links TRBV6-5 to TRBJ1-6; possible D gene TRBD1, 6 bases. In germline, CDR1 is MNHEY, CDR2 SVGAGI. The CDR3 sequence is 14 residues long. The ends were cut back, 2 bases at V and 9 bases at J, with 11 bases in the middle.

The rearrangement links TRBV4-1 to TRBJ2-7, with TRBD2 identical over 8 bases. The CDR3 loop spans 17 amino acids. The ends lost 0 bases at V and 2 bases at J; junction bases unmatched: 9. Looked up from germline, CDR1 is MGHRA and CDR2 is YSYEKL. CDR3 sequence: CASSQERRGGATYEQYF. The DNA of the CDR3 is TGCGCCAGCAGCCAAGAACGTCGGGGGGGAGCCACCTACGAGCAGTACTTC.

With regard to this clone: Within the sample, other DNA sequences also encode this same CDR3. The chain recombines TRBV28 with TRBJ1-2; TRBD1 might be the D (6 bases). The V gene's germline CDR1 is MDHEN and CDR2 SYDVKM. The length of the CDR3 is 13 residues. V lost 6 bases, J lost 2 bases, and 10 bases lay in between. The CDR3 DNA follows: TGTGCCAGCAGAATACAGGGCAACTATGGCTACACCTTC. It specifies CASRIQGNYGYTF.

The V and J genes are TRBV7-6 and TRBJ2-1, with 7 bases identical to TRBD2. CDR1 and CDR2 from the germline V gene are SGHVS and FNYEAQ. With 3 bases clipped from V and 9 bases from J, the junction kept 14 bases outside the gene matches. There are 16 residues in the CDR3. The CDR3 DNA reads as TGTGCCAGCAGCTTCGGGCCTTCGAGCGGGAAGGTTGAGCAGTTCTTC. The encoded protein is CASSFGPSSGKVEQFF. Full variable domain (rest looked up from reference TRBV7-6 and TRBJ2-1): GAGVSQSPRYKVTKRGQDVALRCDPISGHVSLYWYRQALGQGPEFLTYFNYEAQQDKSGLPNDRFSAERPEGSISTLTIQRTEQRDSAMYRCASSFGPSSGKVEQFFGPGTRLTVL.